Each of the 13 T cell receptor beta chains below was sequenced from the same sample in a study of blood T cell repertoires in COVID-19. Only in-frame clones appear in the TCRdb table, and some are missing; sequencing was by immunoSEQ multiplex PCR. The sample records a few hundred thousand clones, 80% to 90% being singletons. Sequenced: PBMCs or T cells enriched from blood (not recorded which). These receptor sequences come from a man younger than 45 who had recovered from COVID-19.

The chain recombines TRBV3-1 (or the pseudogene TRBV3-2) with TRBJ2-1; 7 bases map to TRBD2. This CDR3 has 16 amino acids. Per the germline V gene, CDR1 is LGHDT and CDR2 is YNNKEL (reference sequence). V gave up 0 bases and J gave up 0 bases; unmatched junction bases: 2. The CDR3 loop reads CASSQDGGSSYNEQFF. The CDR3 DNA reads TGTGCCAGCAGCCAAGACGGGGGGAGCTCCTACAATGAGCAGTTCTTC.

To note about this clone: Other DNA sequences within the sample encode an identical CDR3. The rearrangement joins TRBV5-1 to TRBJ1-1; unclear D gene. The CDR3 sequence is 14 residues long. Trimming took 0 bases from V and 1 from J, leaving 7 bases between them. Per the germline V gene, CDR1 is SGHRS and CDR2 is YFSETQ. The CDR3 DNA follows: TGCGCCAGCAGCTTGGGGTCAGGGAACACTGAAGCTTTCTTT. Its protein product is CASSLGSGNTEAFF.

The chain recombines TRBV6-5 with TRBJ1-6; 7 nucleotides align to TRBD1. Germline V gene data show CDR1 as MNHEY and CDR2 as SVGAGI. The CDR3 covers 16 residues. V trimming: 0 bases; J trimming: 10 bases; junction bases outside the gene matches: 9. The CDR3 sequence: CASSYSRDRAKSPLHF. DNA of the CDR3: TGTGCCAGCAGTTACTCGCGCGACAGGGCTAAATCACCCCTCCACTTT.

This rearrangement joins TRBV5-4 to TRBJ1-2, with a possible D match to TRBD1 (6 bases). This CDR3 is built from 14 residues. V was cut by 2 bases and J by 8 bases, with 16 bases left in between. Germline CDR1 and CDR2: SGHNT and YYREEE (reference sequence). The CDR3 bases are TGTGCCAGCAGCTTACAGGGCGCCAAAAGGGGCTACACCTTC. This codes for CASSLQGAKRGYTF.

The chain joins TRBV11-3 to TRBJ1-3; TRBD1 aligns across 9 bases. The J segment lost 4 bases and the V segment lost 5 bases, leaving 6 bases of the junction unmatched. The CDR3 covers 15 residues. The germline V gene encodes CDR1 SGHNT and CDR2 YENEEA. The CDR3 DNA reads as TGTGCCAGCAGCACAGGACAGGGGATCGGAAACACCATATATTTT. Translation gives CASSTGQGIGNTIYF.

The chain recombines TRBV10-3 with TRBJ2-1; 10 bases align to TRBD2. The CDR3 has 13 amino acids. Germline CDR1 reads ENHRY; CDR2 reads SYGVKD. The trim removed 8 bases at V and 8 bases at J, leaving 6 bases unmatched. CDR3 residues: CAIWRGTSDEQFF. The CDR3 DNA reads as TGTGCCATCTGGCGTGGGACTAGCGATGAGCAGTTCTTC.

The chain is built from TRBV28 and TRBJ2-1, with TRBD2 matching over 9 bases. Losses at the gene ends were 4 bases for V and 4 bases for J; bases not matched to a gene: 8. The length of the CDR3 is 16 residues. Germline CDR1 reads MDHEN; CDR2 reads SYDVKM. CDR3 sequence: CASSSPAGGRYNEQFF. CDR3 nucleotide sequence: TGTGCCAGCAGTTCTCCCGCGGGGGGGCGGTACAATGAGCAGTTCTTC.

The chain joins TRBV9 to TRBJ2-5, with 8 bases fitting TRBD2. Losses at the gene ends were 0 bases for V and 2 bases for J; bases not matched to a gene: 3. The CDR3 loop spans 15 amino acids. CDR1 is SGDLS and CDR2 is YYNGEE in the germline V gene. CDR3 protein: CASSVAGTRQETQYF. CDR3 DNA sequence: TGTGCCAGCAGCGTAGCCGGGACTAGGCAAGAGACCCAGTACTTC.

The chain couples TRBV28 to TRBJ1-5; 9 nucleotides line up with TRBD1. The CDR3 sequence is 16 residues long. The germline V gene encodes CDR1 MDHEN and CDR2 SYDVKM. With 6 bases clipped from V and 6 bases from J, the junction kept 12 bases outside the gene matches. The CDR3 DNA reads TGTGCCAGCAGACTTCCGGGACAGGGTTATCGTCAGCCCCAGCATTTT. Its translation is CASRLPGQGYRQPQHF.

V gene TRBV28 combines with J gene TRBJ2-5, with D unresolved. The CDR3 covers 14 residues. Germline values: CDR1 MDHEN, CDR2 SYDVKM. Deletions cut 5 bases from V and 4 bases from J, with 14 bases between. The CDR3 here is CASSRSSKLETQYF. CDR3 nucleotides: TGTGCCAGCAGTAGATCGTCCAAACTAGAGACCCAGTACTTC.

The chain uses TRBV6-2 or TRBV6-3 and TRBJ1-5; tentative D call: TRBD1 (6 bases). The germline V gene has CDR1 MNHEY and CDR2 SVGEGT. V was pared by 6 bases and J by 7 bases, with 7 bases between. This CDR3 has 11 residues. CDR3 amino acids: CASSQGQPQHF. CDR3 DNA: TGTGCCAGCAGCCAGGGGCAGCCCCAGCATTTT.

The gene calls are TRBV7-8 and TRBJ1-3; D is ambiguous. The V gene lost 3 bases and the J gene lost 0 bases, with 9 bases spanning the gap. This CDR3 has 15 residues. CDR1 and CDR2 (germline): SGHVS, FQNEAQ. The CDR3 coding sequence is TGTGCCAGCAGCTTCGGGTCTAACTCTGGAAACACCATATATTTT. Amino acids: CASSFGSNSGNTIYF.

The chain links TRBV19 to TRBJ1-1, with D perhaps matching TRBD1 (5 bases). The V end lost 7 bases, the J end lost 1 base, and 13 bases lay between the germline ends. The V gene's germline CDR1 is LNHDA and CDR2 SQIVND (reference sequence). This CDR3 spans 14 amino acids. The CDR3 reads CASMYRGWNTEAFF. CDR3 nucleotides: TGTGCCAGTATGTATAGGGGATGGAACACTGAAGCTTTCTTT.